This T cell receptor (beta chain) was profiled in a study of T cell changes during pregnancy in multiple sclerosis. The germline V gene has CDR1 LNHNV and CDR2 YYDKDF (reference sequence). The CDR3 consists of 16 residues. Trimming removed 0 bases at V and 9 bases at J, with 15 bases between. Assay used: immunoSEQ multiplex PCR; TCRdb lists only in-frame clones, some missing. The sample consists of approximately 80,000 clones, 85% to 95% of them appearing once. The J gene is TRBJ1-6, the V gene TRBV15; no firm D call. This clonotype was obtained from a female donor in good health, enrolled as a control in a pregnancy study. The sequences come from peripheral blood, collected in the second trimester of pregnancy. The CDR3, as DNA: TGTGCCACCAGCAGAGATCACGGGTCAGCCGCTTCACCCCTCCACTTT. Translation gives CATSRDHGSAASPLHF. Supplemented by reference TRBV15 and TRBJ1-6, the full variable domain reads DAMVIQNPRYQVTQFGKPVTLSCSQTLNHNVMYWYQQKSSQAPKLLFHYYDKDFNNEADTPDNFQSRRPNTSFCFLDIRSPGLGDTAMYLCATSRDHGSAASPLHFGNGTRLTVT.